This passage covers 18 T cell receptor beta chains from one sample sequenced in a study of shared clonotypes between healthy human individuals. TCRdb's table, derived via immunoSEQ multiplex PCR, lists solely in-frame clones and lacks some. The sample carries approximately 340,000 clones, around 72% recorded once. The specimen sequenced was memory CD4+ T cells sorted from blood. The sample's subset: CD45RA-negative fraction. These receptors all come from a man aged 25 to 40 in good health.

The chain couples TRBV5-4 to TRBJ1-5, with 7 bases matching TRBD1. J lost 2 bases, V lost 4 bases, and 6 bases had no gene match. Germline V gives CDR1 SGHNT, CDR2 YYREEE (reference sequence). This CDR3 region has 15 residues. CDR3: CASSVGGRGNQPQHF. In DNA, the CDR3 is TGTGCCAGCAGCGTAGGGGGCCGGGGCAATCAGCCCCAGCATTTT. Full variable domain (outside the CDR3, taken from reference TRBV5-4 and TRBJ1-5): ETGVTQSPTHLIKTRGQQVTLRCSSQSGHNTVSWYQQALGQGPQFIFQYYREEENGRGNFPPRFSGLQFPNYSSELNVNALELDDSALYLCASSVGGRGNQPQHFGDGTRLSIL.

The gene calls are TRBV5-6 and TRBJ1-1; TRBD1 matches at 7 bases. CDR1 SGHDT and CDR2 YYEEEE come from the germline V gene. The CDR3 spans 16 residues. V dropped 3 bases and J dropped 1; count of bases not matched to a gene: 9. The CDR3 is CASSWRGGARNTEAFF. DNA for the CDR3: TGTGCCAGCAGCTGGAGAGGGGGCGCGAGGAACACTGAAGCTTTCTTT.

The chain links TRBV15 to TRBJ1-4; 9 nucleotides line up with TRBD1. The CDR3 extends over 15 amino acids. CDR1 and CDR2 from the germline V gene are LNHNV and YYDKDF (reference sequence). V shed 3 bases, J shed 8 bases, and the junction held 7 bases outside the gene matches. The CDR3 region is CATSSLGQGREKLFF. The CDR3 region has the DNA TGTGCCACCAGCAGCCTAGGACAGGGGAGGGAAAAACTGTTTTTT.

CDR3 nucleotide sequence: TGTGCCAGCAGCTTAGGGACAGGGGGCGTCTATCAGCCCCAGCATTTT. This translates into CASSLGTGGVYQPQHF. This sequence joins TRBV7-9 and TRBJ1-5; TRBD1 aligns across 11 bases. There are 16 residues in the CDR3. The germline V gene has CDR1 SEHNR and CDR2 FQNEAQ (reference sequence). The V gene end was trimmed by 1 base and the J gene end by 5 bases; junction bases not matched to a gene: 4.

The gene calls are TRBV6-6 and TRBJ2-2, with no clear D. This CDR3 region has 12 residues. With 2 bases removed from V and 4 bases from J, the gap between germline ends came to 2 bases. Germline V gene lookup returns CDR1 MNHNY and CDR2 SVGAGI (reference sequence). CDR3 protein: CASSYPTGELFF. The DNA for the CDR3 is TGTGCCAGCAGTTACCCCACCGGGGAGCTGTTTTTT.

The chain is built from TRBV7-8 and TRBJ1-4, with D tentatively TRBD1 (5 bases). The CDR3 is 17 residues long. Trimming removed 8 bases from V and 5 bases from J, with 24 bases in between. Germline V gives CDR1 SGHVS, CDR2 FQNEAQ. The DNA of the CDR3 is TGTGCCAGCGGCCCGGGATACTCTAGGGGAAAGAATGAAAAACTGTTTTTT. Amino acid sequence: CASGPGYSRGKNEKLFF.

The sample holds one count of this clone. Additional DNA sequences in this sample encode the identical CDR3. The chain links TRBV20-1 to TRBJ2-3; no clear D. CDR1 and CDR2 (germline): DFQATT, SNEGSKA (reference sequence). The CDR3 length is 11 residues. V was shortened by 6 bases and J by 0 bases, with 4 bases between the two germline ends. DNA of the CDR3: TGCAGTGCGCGGAGCACAGATACGCAGTATTTT. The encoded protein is CSARSTDTQYF.

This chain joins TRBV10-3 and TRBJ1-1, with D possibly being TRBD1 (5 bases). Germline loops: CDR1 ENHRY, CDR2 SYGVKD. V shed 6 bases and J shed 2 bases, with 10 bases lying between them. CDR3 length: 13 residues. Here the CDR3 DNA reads TGTGCCATCAGCCGACAGCCTAACACTGAAGCTTTCTTT. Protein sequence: CAISRQPNTEAFF.

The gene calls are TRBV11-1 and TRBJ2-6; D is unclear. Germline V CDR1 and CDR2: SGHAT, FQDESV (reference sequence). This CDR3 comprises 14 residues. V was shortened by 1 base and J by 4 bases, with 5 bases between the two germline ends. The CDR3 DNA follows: TGTGCCAGCAGCTTAGTAGGCGGGGCCAACGTCCTGACTTTC. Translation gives CASSLVGGANVLTF.

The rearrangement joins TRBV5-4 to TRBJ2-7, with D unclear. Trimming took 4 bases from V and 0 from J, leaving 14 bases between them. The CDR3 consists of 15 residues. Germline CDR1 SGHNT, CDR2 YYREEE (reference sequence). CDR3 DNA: TGTGCCAGCAGCCCGACTTACGGGCTCTCCTACGAGCAGTACTTC. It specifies CASSPTYGLSYEQYF.

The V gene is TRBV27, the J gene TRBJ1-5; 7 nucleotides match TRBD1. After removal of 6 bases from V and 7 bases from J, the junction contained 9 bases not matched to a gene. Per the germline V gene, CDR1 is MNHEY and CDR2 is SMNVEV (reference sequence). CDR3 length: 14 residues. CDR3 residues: CASRATGFGQPQHF. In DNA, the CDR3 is TGTGCCAGCAGGGCGACAGGGTTCGGACAGCCCCAGCATTTT.

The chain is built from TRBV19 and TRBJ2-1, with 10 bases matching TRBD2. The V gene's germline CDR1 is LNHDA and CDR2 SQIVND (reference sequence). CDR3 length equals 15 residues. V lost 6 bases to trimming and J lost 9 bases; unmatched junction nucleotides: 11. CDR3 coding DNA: TGTGCCAGTAGCGCCGGTGCTAGCGGGAGAGGTGAGCAGTTCTTC. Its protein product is CASSAGASGRGEQFF.

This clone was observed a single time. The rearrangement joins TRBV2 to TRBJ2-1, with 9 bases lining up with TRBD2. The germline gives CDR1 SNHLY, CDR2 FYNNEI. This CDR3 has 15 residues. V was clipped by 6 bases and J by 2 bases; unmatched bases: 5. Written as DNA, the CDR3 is TGTGCCAGCAGGGCTAGCGGGGCGACCTACAATGAGCAGTTCTTC. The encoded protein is CASRASGATYNEQFF.

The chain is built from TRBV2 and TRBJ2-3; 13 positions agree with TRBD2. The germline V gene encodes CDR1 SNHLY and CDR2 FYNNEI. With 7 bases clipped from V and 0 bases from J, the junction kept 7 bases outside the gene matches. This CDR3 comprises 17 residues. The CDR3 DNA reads TGTGCCAGCACTCAGGGACTAGCGGGGCCGAGCACAGATACGCAGTATTTT. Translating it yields CASTQGLAGPSTDTQYF.

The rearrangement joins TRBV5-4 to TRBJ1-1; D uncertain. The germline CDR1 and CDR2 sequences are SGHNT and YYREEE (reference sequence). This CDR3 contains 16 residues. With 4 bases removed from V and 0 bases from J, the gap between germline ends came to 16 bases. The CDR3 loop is CASSPGSRTVNTEAFF. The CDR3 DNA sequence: TGTGCCAGCAGCCCGGGTTCGCGGACGGTGAACACTGAAGCTTTCTTT.

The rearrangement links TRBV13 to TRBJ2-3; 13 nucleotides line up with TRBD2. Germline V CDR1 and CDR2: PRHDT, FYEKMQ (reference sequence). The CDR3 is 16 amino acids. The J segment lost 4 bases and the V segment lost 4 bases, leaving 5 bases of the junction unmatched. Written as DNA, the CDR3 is TGTGCCAGCAGCTCCCGACTAGCGGGAGGTTCAGATACGCAGTATTTT. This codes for CASSSRLAGGSDTQYF.

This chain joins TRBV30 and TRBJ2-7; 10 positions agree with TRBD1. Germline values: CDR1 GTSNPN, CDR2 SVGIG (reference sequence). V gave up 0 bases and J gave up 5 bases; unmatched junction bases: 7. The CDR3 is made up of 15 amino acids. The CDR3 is CAWSVPGQGGNEQYF. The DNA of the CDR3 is TGTGCCTGGAGTGTCCCCGGACAGGGGGGGAACGAGCAGTACTTC.

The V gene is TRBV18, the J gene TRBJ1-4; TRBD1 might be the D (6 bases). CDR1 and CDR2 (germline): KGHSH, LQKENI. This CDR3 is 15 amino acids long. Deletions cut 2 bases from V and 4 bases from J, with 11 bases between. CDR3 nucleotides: TGTGCCAGCTCACCAAGGACAGATTATAATGAAAAACTGTTTTTT. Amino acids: CASSPRTDYNEKLFF.